This TCR beta chain was recorded in a study of beta chain features in type 1 diabetes. Findings of the study overall: In the patient group, naive, central memory and Treg TCRB repertoires seemed more alike than in the healthy donor group. When VDJ junctions were examined, type 1 diabetes patients showed fewer insertions and more deletions.

Expressed TCRB transcripts were sequenced after all isolated RNA was converted to cDNA. This table comes from immunoSEQ multiplex PCR, and its TCRdb copy is limited to in-frame clones, with some not included. The sample has around 430,000 clones, approximately 30% seen once. The collection from each donor was one heparinised blood draw averaging roughly 0.11 L. In regard to this clone: Its antigen is as yet unknown.

Trimming took off 4 bases at V and 6 bases at J, with 17 bases between the two ends. The CDR3 is 14 amino acids. CDR1 is SGHNT and CDR2 is YYREEE in the germline V gene (reference sequence). This clonotype was sampled from a man aged 18 to 29 in good health. The sequenced sample was naive CD4+ T cells from blood. V is TRBV5-4 and J is TRBJ2-7; no clear D. The CDR3 nucleotides read TGTGCCAGCAGCCCCGGGCGGTTCGTCGGCGAGCAGTACTTC. It is translated as CASSPGRFVGEQYF.